The clone carrying this T cell receptor beta chain was seen a handful of times. Its antigen is not known. Measured with immunoSEQ multiplex PCR; TCRdb has only the in-frame clones, and not every one. The sample includes about 2.1 million clones, 85% to 95% of them seen just once. This specimen belongs to a study of shared clonotypes between healthy human individuals. General study points: Clonotypes shared by all four sorted-subset donors had higher generation probabilities than non-shared clonotypes. The study found about 5% of naive CD4 clonotypes shared across several donors.

Germline V lookup: CDR1 MNHEY, CDR2 SVGAGI. The V segment lost 6 bases and the J segment 0 bases; nucleotides outside the gene matches: 5. The CDR3 contains 15 residues. Naive CD8 cells lacked CD45RO and underwent positive selection for CCR7, leaving out terminally differentiated effector memory CD45RA+ cells. The clonotype comes from a young man in good health. Some clones in this sample may be carry-over from other donors' samples. The chain couples TRBV6-5 to TRBJ1-3; TRBD1 matches 7 bases. Sequenced: naive CD8+ T cells from PBMCs. The CDR3 here is CASRGQASSGNTIYF. DNA of the CDR3: TGTGCCAGCAGAGGACAGGCGTCCTCTGGAAACACCATATATTTT.